The source of this T cell receptor beta chain is a study of T-cell memory formation after mild COVID-19. V was trimmed by 7 bases and J by 4 bases, leaving 13 bases between them. The CDR3 is 13 residues long. The germline V gene encodes CDR1 MNHNS and CDR2 SASEGT. TCRdb used MiXCR to reprocess the 5' RACE reads, holding one entry per CDR3 protein. The sample has more than 300,000 distinct CDR3 sequences; 13% to 15% are singletons. This clonotype was picked up a small number of times. This TCR was recovered from a man aged 18 to 29 who had mild COVID-19 (a few samples of this study predate the infection). Cell type and time point are not known. The sequenced sample was PBMCs or a T cell subset sorted from them (not recorded which). J is TRBJ1-2 and V is TRBV6-1; D perhaps matches TRBD1 (6 bases). Here the CDR3 reads CASKRTVFYGYTF. In DNA, the CDR3 is TGTGCCAGCAAACGGACAGTCTTCTATGGCTACACCTTC.